The present entry profiles one T cell receptor (beta chain) with its context. These data originate in a study of blood T cell repertoires in COVID-19. In the authors' methods: Reference gene primers were amplified, and this amplification served to estimate nucleated cell counts. The repertoire was sequenced with immunoSEQ multiplex PCR; TCRdb's copy has only in-frame clones and lacks some. D and trimming were read from the DNA, whereas the V and J calls and clone size are those reported in that table. This sample has around 340,000 clones, with about 88% found just once. The sequence came from a woman in her 30s who had been exposed to COVID-19. Sequencing was performed on PBMCs or T cells enriched from blood (not recorded which).

The CDR3 here is CASTLTGNTGELFF. In DNA form, the CDR3 reads TGTGCCAGCACCTTGACGGGTAACACCGGGGAGCTGTTTTTT. V usage is TRBV28 and J usage is TRBJ2-2; D call uncertain. The CDR3 contains 14 residues. Germline lookup yields CDR1 MDHEN and CDR2 SYDVKM. Trimming removed 7 bases from V and 2 bases from J, with 11 bases in between.